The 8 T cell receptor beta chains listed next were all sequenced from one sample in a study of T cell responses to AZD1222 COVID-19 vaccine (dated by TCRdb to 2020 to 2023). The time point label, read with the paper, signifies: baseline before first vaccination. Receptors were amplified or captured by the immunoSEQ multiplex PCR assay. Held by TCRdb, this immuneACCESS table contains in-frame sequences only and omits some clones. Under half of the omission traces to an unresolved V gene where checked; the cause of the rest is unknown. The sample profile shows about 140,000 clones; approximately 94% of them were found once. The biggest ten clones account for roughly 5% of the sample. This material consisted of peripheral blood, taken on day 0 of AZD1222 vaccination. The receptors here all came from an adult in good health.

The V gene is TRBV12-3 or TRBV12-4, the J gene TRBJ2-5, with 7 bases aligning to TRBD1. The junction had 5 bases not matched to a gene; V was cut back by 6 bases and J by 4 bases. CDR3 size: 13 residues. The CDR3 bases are TGTGCCAGCAGGATGACAGGGCTAGAGACCCAGTACTTC. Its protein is CASRMTGLETQYF.

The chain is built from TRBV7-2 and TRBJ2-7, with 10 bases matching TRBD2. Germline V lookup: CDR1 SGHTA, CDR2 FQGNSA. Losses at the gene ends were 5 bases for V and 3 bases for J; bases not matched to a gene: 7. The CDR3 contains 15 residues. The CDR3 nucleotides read TGTGCCAGCAGCCCCGGACTAGCGGATGGCTACGAGCAGTACTTC. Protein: CASSPGLADGYEQYF.

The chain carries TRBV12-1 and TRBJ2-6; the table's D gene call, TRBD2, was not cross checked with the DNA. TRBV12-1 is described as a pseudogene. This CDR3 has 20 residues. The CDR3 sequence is CASSFQHETSGSAGANVLTF. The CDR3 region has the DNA TGTGCCAGCAGCTTTCAACATGAGACTAGCGGGAGTGCTGGGGCCAACGTCCTGACTTTC.

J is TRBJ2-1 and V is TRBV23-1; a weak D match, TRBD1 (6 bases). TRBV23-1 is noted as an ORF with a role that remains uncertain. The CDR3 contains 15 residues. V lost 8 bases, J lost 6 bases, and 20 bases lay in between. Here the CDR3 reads CASLLQGPRSNEQFF. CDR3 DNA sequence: TGCGCCAGCTTGTTACAGGGTCCTCGAAGCAATGAGCAGTTCTTC.

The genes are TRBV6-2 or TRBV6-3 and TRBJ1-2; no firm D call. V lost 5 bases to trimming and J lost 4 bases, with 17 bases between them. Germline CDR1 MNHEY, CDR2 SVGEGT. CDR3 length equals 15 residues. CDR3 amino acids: CASSGLREGPYGYTF. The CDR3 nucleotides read TGTGCCAGCAGTGGTCTTCGAGAGGGCCCCTATGGCTACACCTTC.

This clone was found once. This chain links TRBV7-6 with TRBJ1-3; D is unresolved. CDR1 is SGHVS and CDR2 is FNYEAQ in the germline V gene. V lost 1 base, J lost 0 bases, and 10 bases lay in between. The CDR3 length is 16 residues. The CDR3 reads CASSLGGSISGNTIYF. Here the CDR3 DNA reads TGTGCCAGCAGCTTAGGTGGTAGTATCTCTGGAAACACCATATATTTT.

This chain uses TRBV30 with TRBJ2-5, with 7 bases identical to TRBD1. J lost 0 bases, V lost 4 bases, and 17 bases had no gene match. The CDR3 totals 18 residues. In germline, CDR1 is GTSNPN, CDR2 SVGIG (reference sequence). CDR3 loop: CAWNHFGDSAPYQETQYF. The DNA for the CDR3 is TGTGCCTGGAATCATTTCGGGGACAGCGCTCCTTACCAAGAGACCCAGTACTTC. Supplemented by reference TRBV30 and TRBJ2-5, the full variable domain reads SQTIHQWPATLVQPVGSPLSLECTVEGTSNPNLYWYRQAAGRGLQLLFYSVGIGQISSEVPQNLSASRPQDRQFILSSKKLLLSDSGFYLCAWNHFGDSAPYQETQYFGPGTRLLVL.

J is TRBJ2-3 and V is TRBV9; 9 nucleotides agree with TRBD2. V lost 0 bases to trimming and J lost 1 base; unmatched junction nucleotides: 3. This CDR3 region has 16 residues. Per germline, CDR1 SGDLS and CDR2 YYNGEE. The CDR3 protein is CASSVERLAGTDTQYF. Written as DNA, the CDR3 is TGTGCCAGCAGCGTAGAAAGACTAGCGGGCACAGATACGCAGTATTTT. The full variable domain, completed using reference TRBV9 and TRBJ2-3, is DSGVTQTPKHLITATGQRVTLRCSPRSGDLSVYWYQQSLDQGLQFLIQYYNGEERAKGNILERFSAQQFPDLHSELNLSSLELGDSALYFCASSVERLAGTDTQYFGPGTRLTVL.